Here is one TCR beta chain with its context. The data are from a study of CD8 T cells in ankylosing spondylitis. V was shortened by 8 bases and J by 0 bases, with 11 bases between the two germline ends. The CDR3 length is 14 residues. The germline CDR1 and CDR2 sequences are MNHEY and SVGEGT. TCRdb itself ran the 5' RACE reads through MiXCR, one entry per CDR3 protein. The sample yields 20,000 to 25,000 distinct CDR3 sequences, roughly 13% seen once. The chain has TRBV6-2 or TRBV6-3 and TRBJ2-1, with a tentative D call TRBD2 (6 bases). The specimen sequenced was blood. This receptor was identified in a male donor with ankylosing spondylitis or in good health (not recorded which). In DNA, the CDR3 is TGTGCCAGCCGCACGGGAGCCTCCTACAATGAGCAGTTCTTC. Translating gives CASRTGASYNEQFF.